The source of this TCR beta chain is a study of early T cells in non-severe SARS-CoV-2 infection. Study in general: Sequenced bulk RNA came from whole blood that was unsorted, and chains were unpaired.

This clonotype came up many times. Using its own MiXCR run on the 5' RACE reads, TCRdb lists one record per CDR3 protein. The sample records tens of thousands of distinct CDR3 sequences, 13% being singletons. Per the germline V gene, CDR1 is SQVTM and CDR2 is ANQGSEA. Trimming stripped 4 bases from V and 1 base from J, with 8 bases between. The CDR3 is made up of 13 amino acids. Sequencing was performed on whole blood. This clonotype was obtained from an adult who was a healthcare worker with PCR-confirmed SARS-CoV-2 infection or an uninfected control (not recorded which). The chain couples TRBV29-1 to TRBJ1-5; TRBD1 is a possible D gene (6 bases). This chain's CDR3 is CSVGQGSNQPQHF. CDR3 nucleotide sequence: TGCAGCGTTGGCCAGGGGAGCAATCAGCCCCAGCATTTT.